Following are 25 T cell receptor beta chains from one sample sequenced in a study of T cell responses to AZD1222 COVID-19 vaccine. The method was immunoSEQ multiplex PCR; TCRdb's version includes in-frame clones alone and lacks a portion of them. The sample lists 95,000 to 150,000 clones; roughly nine tenths were seen once. The material was peripheral blood, obtained on day 0 of AZD1222 vaccination. The source of these receptors is an adult in good health.

The J gene is TRBJ1-1, the V gene TRBV6-5, with 8 bases matching TRBD1. Germline V CDR1 and CDR2: MNHEY, SVGAGI. The ends lost 8 bases at V and 0 bases at J; junction bases unmatched: 2. The CDR3 length is 13 residues. The CDR3 DNA reads TGTGCCAGCGACAGGGGAATGAACACTGAAGCTTTCTTT. Translating it yields CASDRGMNTEAFF.

The chain joins TRBV5-1 to TRBJ2-1; 8 nucleotides line up with TRBD1. Per germline, CDR1 SGHRS and CDR2 YFSETQ. The V gene end was trimmed by 4 bases and the J gene end by 5 bases; junction bases not matched to a gene: 8. CDR3 length equals 15 residues. This chain's CDR3 is CASSPVTGAHNEQFF. As DNA, the CDR3 is TGCGCCAGCAGCCCAGTGACAGGGGCCCACAATGAGCAGTTCTTC.

The V gene is TRBV19, the J gene TRBJ1-2; perhaps TRBD1 as D (6 bases). V was clipped by 6 bases and J by 5 bases, with 16 bases between them. The CDR3 is 14 amino acids. Germline V gene lookup returns CDR1 LNHDA and CDR2 SQIVND (reference sequence). CDR3 nucleotides: TGTGCCAGTAGCCAACCCGGGGGGCAGTATGGCTACACCTTC. Protein product: CASSQPGGQYGYTF.

The CDR3 region has the DNA TGCGCCAGCAGCTTGTTCGGACTAGCGGGAGGGCCGGAGACCCAGTACTTC. It yields the protein CASSLFGLAGGPETQYF. The chain couples TRBV5-1 to TRBJ2-5, with TRBD2 matching 15 bases. CDR3 length: 17 residues. CDR1 and CDR2 (germline): SGHRS, YFSETQ. The V and J ends lost 1 base and 5 bases, in that order; junction bases with no gene match: 6.

The chain employs TRBV9 and TRBJ2-3, with 10 bases aligning to TRBD2. CDR3 size: 16 residues. Trimming cost V 0 bases and J 6 bases; bases outside gene matches: 7. Per the germline V gene, CDR1 is SGDLS and CDR2 is YYNGEE. Here the CDR3 DNA reads TGTGCCAGCAGCGTAGCGCTAGCGGGGGATGTGGATACGCAGTATTTT. This sequence encodes CASSVALAGDVDTQYF.

The V call is TRBV18, the J call TRBJ2-7; 9 bases line up with TRBD2. The CDR3 has 15 amino acids. After removal of 3 bases from V and 3 bases from J, the junction contained 6 bases not matched to a gene. Germline V CDR1 and CDR2: KGHSH, LQKENI. CDR3 region: CASSPAGGSFYEQYV. In nucleotides, the CDR3 is TGTGCCAGCTCACCGGCGGGAGGGAGCTTCTACGAGCAGTACGTC.

This clone was detected only once. The CDR3 DNA follows: TGTGCCAGTAGTATAGGCGGGTTGAACACTGAAGCTTTCTTT. Encoded protein: CASSIGGLNTEAFF. The chain uses TRBV19 and TRBJ1-1; no firm D call. Germline V gene lookup returns CDR1 LNHDA and CDR2 SQIVND (reference sequence). V was pared by 1 base and J by 0 bases, with 6 bases between. This CDR3 contains 14 residues.

The gene calls are TRBV19 and TRBJ1-4, with 9 bases that match TRBD1. Germline V gene sequence: CDR1 LNHDA, CDR2 SQIVND (reference sequence). V lost 6 bases, J lost 1 base, and 9 bases stayed unmatched. The CDR3 runs 17 residues. The CDR3 loop is CASRPRQGVGTNEKLFF. CDR3 DNA sequence: TGTGCCAGTAGGCCAAGACAGGGGGTAGGAACTAATGAAAAACTGTTTTTT.

The rearrangement uses TRBV27 and TRBJ2-1; D gene ambiguous. Germline-derived CDR1 and CDR2 are MNHEY and SMNVEV (reference sequence). The germline V and J ends were trimmed by 4 bases and 11 bases, with 9 bases remaining between them. The CDR3 loop spans 11 amino acids. In DNA, the CDR3 is TGTGCCAGCAGTTCCGGGTCTAAGCAGTTCTTC. Its translation is CASSSGSKQFF.

The J gene is TRBJ1-3, the V gene TRBV7-8; D unclear. CDR1 is SGHVS, CDR2 FQNEAQ, per germline. The length of the CDR3 is 14 residues. The V gene lost 5 bases and the J gene lost 2 bases, with 10 bases spanning the gap. CDR3 in DNA: TGTGCCAGCAGCCGAGCCGGGCCTGGAAACACCATATATTTT. Its translation is CASSRAGPGNTIYF.

The J gene is TRBJ1-4, the V gene TRBV28; D may be TRBD1 (5 bases). Trimming stripped 7 bases from V and 3 bases from J, with 18 bases between. CDR3 length: 16 residues. Per the germline V gene, CDR1 is MDHEN and CDR2 is SYDVKM. In DNA form, the CDR3 reads TGTGCCAGCAACTGGGGAGGGGTTGGGGCTAATGAAAAACTGTTTTTT. Encoded protein: CASNWGGVGANEKLFF.

The rearrangement links TRBV18 to TRBJ2-5; D gene ambiguous. The CDR3 loop spans 14 amino acids. V was clipped by 5 bases and J by 2 bases, with 12 bases between them. In germline, CDR1 is KGHSH, CDR2 LQKENI. This CDR3 is CASSSSYGQETQYF. The CDR3, as DNA: TGTGCCAGCTCATCAAGTTATGGGCAAGAGACCCAGTACTTC.

This chain joins TRBV2 and TRBJ2-7, with D possibly matching TRBD1 (6 bases). The CDR3 covers 14 residues. Trimming removed 4 bases at V and 3 bases at J, with 13 bases between. CDR1 and CDR2 from the germline V gene are SNHLY and FYNNEI. CDR3 sequence reads: CASSVDRRNYEQYV. The DNA of the CDR3 is TGTGCCAGCAGTGTCGACAGGCGAAACTACGAGCAGTACGTC.

This chain uses TRBV9 with TRBJ1-2; weak D call: TRBD1 (6 bases). The CDR3 is 14 amino acids. CDR1 is SGDLS and CDR2 is YYNGEE in the germline V gene. V was cut by 4 bases and J by 0 bases, with 10 bases left in between. The CDR3 spells CASSLGQPNYGYTF. The CDR3 nucleotides read TGTGCCAGCAGCTTAGGACAGCCTAACTATGGCTACACCTTC.

The chain has TRBV10-3 and TRBJ1-3; TRBD1 aligns across 7 bases. The CDR3 has 14 residues. Germline-derived CDR1 and CDR2 are ENHRY and SYGVKD. J gave up 0 bases and V 6 bases, and 2 bases lay outside the gene matches. The CDR3 sequence is CAIRGTDSGNTIYF. CDR3 sequence (DNA): TGTGCCATCAGGGGGACAGACTCTGGAAACACCATATATTTT.

The DNA for the CDR3 is TGTGCCACCAGCAGAGATGGGGGGCGTCATCAGCCCCAGCATTTT. It translates to CATSRDGGRHQPQHF. V gene TRBV15 combines with J gene TRBJ1-5; D may be TRBD1 (6 bases). V was shortened by 0 bases and J by 5 bases, with 11 bases between the two germline ends. The CDR3 is 15 residues long. Germline values: CDR1 LNHNV, CDR2 YYDKDF (reference sequence).

This chain uses TRBV27 with TRBJ2-7; TRBD2 matches 7 bases. The CDR3 loop spans 15 amino acids. In germline, CDR1 is MNHEY, CDR2 SMNVEV (reference sequence). V lost 5 bases to trimming and J lost 5 bases; unmatched junction nucleotides: 12. CDR3 loop: CASSGPSGGTNEQYF. The CDR3 DNA follows: TGTGCCAGCAGTGGGCCCTCCGGGGGGACTAACGAGCAGTACTTC.

This clone appeared a few times. The chain combines TRBV6-6 with TRBJ1-6; weak D call: TRBD1 (5 bases). Germline-derived CDR1 and CDR2 are MNHNY and SVGAGI (reference sequence). Trimming removed 6 bases from V and 8 bases from J, with 17 bases in between. The CDR3 length is 15 residues. CDR3 sequence: CASSGEMRGDSPLHF. In DNA, the CDR3 is TGTGCCAGCAGCGGGGAGATGAGGGGTGATTCACCCCTCCACTTT.

The CDR3 DNA reads TGTGCCAGCAGCGCCTCCGGGACAGGGAACGAGCAGTACTTC. It translates to CASSASGTGNEQYF. The V gene is TRBV7-9, the J gene TRBJ2-7; 9 nucleotides line up with TRBD1. V dropped 5 bases and J dropped 5; count of bases not matched to a gene: 7. Germline loops: CDR1 SEHNR, CDR2 FQNEAQ (reference sequence). This CDR3 spans 14 amino acids.

The chain carries TRBV18 and TRBJ1-3, with D tentatively TRBD1 (5 bases). CDR1 is KGHSH and CDR2 is LQKENI in the germline V gene. V lost 2 bases and J lost 0, with 14 bases in between. This CDR3 is 17 amino acids long. The CDR3 spells CASSPYRPGNSGNTIYF. The CDR3 DNA sequence: TGTGCCAGCTCACCATATCGTCCAGGGAACTCTGGAAACACCATATATTTT.

The gene calls are TRBV5-1 and TRBJ2-5, with D unclear. The V end lost 0 bases, the J end lost 1 base, and 7 bases lay between the germline ends. There are 14 residues in the CDR3. Per germline, CDR1 SGHRS and CDR2 YFSETQ. The CDR3, as DNA: TGCGCCAGCAGCTTGGGTAGCAGCCAAGAGACCCAGTACTTC. Its protein is CASSLGSSQETQYF.

A single count supports this clone. The V gene is TRBV27, the J gene TRBJ1-1; possibly TRBD1 for D (5 bases). The CDR3 extends over 14 amino acids. Germline-derived CDR1 and CDR2 are MNHEY and SMNVEV (reference sequence). V lost 4 bases, J lost 5 bases, and 14 bases lay in between. The CDR3 reads CASSWSSGGTEAFF. The CDR3 DNA follows: TGTGCCAGCAGTTGGAGTAGTGGGGGAACTGAAGCTTTCTTT.

This clone occurred once. The gene calls are TRBV6-5 and TRBJ2-5; 9 nucleotides line up with TRBD2. The trim removed 6 bases at V and 1 base at J, leaving 6 bases unmatched. Per the germline V gene, CDR1 is MNHEY and CDR2 is SVGAGI. The CDR3 covers 15 residues. CDR3 sequence: CASSKLSGSQETQYF. The CDR3 nucleotides read TGTGCCAGCAGCAAACTTAGCGGGAGCCAAGAGACCCAGTACTTC.

The gene calls are TRBV19 and TRBJ2-7; 13 nucleotides agree with TRBD2. CDR3 size: 16 residues. Germline lookup yields CDR1 LNHDA and CDR2 SQIVND (reference sequence). V lost 5 bases to trimming and J lost 0 bases; unmatched junction nucleotides: 4. The CDR3 loop is CASSPRLAGGSYEQYF. The CDR3 DNA sequence: TGTGCCAGTAGTCCGCGACTAGCGGGGGGCTCCTACGAGCAGTACTTC.

The chain couples TRBV6-5 to TRBJ1-1; weak D call: TRBD1 (5 bases). The germline CDR1 and CDR2 sequences are MNHEY and SVGAGI. V shed 8 bases and J shed 6 bases, with 22 bases lying between them. This CDR3 region has 15 residues. In DNA form, the CDR3 reads TGTGCCAGCGGACAATTGACACTCCATAAGGCTGAAGCTTTCTTT. It yields the protein CASGQLTLHKAEAFF.